This TCR beta chain was profiled in a study of Ad26.COV2.S vaccination and SARS-CoV-2 variants. Study overall: In the COV1001 trial, the donor was in the Ad26.COV2.S arm. Into the muscle, Ad26.COV2.S was dosed once or twice, 56 days apart.

Trimming took off 1 base at V and 2 bases at J, with 5 bases between the two ends. The germline V gene encodes CDR1 MGHRA and CDR2 YSYEKL. The CDR3 extends over 13 amino acids. Study results and caveats: Researchers cautioned that TCR breadth and depth analyses may have underestimated total T cell responses.

The table came from immunoSEQ multiplex PCR; TCRdb's copy has only in-frame clones and leaves some out. The data hold 350,000 to 500,000 clones, with roughly 88% observed a single time. In the case of this clone: Its antigen is unidentified.

Treatment reported: some 19 received Ad26.COV2.S at low or high dose, single or two shots; roughly five received placebo; per-sample allocation not given. Samples analyzed were those drawn on day 63 after the first vaccine or placebo injection. An Ad26 vector that expressed Wuhan-strain SARS-CoV-2 spike constituted the vaccine. This clonotype was obtained from a person aged 18-60 years who received the Ad26.COV2.S COVID-19 vaccine or a placebo. The sample here was peripheral blood, taken in a trial of Ad26.COV2.S vaccine versus placebo. This rearrangement joins TRBV4-1 to TRBJ1-2; no clear D gene. The CDR3, as DNA: TGCGCCAGCAGCCAAGTTGAGAACTATGGCTACACCTTC. It encodes CASSQVENYGYTF.